This entry lists 7 T cell receptor beta chains sequenced from one sample in a study of OX40 agonist ivuxolimab in advanced cancers. The table came from immunoSEQ multiplex PCR; TCRdb's copy has only in-frame clones and leaves some out. The sample lists tens of thousands of clones; approximately 90% were seen once. Material: CD4+ or CD8+ T cells sorted from blood, obtained in a trial of the OX40 agonist ivuxolimab. These receptors all stem from an adult with an advanced solid tumor such as melanoma, head and neck, liver or kidney cancer.

The chain links TRBV11-2 to TRBJ1-1; no reliable D call. The germline CDR1 and CDR2 sequences are SGHAT and FQNNGV. V shed 2 bases and J shed 11 bases, with 21 bases lying between them. The CDR3 contains 15 residues. The CDR3 loop is CASSLSSGFPTDAFF. For the CDR3, the DNA is TGTGCCAGCAGCTTATCCTCGGGTTTCCCAACCGACGCTTTCTTT.

The rearrangement uses TRBV5-4 and TRBJ2-7; 7 positions match TRBD1. Trimming at V came to 3 bases and at J to 1 base, leaving 10 bases not matched to a gene. The CDR3 runs 16 residues. Germline CDR1 SGHNT, CDR2 YYREEE (reference sequence). In DNA, the CDR3 is TGTGCCAGCAGCTCAAAGCACGGGACAGCTTCCTACGAGCAGTACTTC. Translation: CASSSKHGTASYEQYF.

The chain uses TRBV4-1 and TRBJ2-7, with TRBD1 matching over 9 bases. Trimming took 3 bases from V and 3 from J; bases not matched to a gene: 6. Germline loops: CDR1 MGHRA, CDR2 YSYEKL. CDR3 length: 15 amino acids. The CDR3 protein is CASSHGGQGYYEQYF. As DNA, the CDR3 is TGCGCCAGCAGCCACGGGGGACAGGGCTACTACGAGCAGTACTTC.

The J gene is TRBJ2-7, the V gene TRBV27; 9 bases fit TRBD1. The V gene end was trimmed by 5 bases and the J gene end by 2 bases; junction bases not matched to a gene: 10. The CDR3 runs 16 residues. Germline CDR1 is MNHEY and CDR2 is SMNVEV (reference sequence). In DNA form, the CDR3 reads TGTGCCAGCAGTCGGTTGGCGGACAGGGGTCCCTACGAGCAGTACTTC. Translated, it gives CASSRLADRGPYEQYF.

The rearrangement links TRBV6-5 to TRBJ2-7; 7 bases are shared with TRBD1. The CDR3 extends over 14 amino acids. The trim removed 2 bases at V and 4 bases at J, leaving 5 bases unmatched. Germline CDR1 and CDR2: MNHEY and SVGAGI. This chain's CDR3 is CASSYDQGVYEQYF. The CDR3 coding sequence is TGTGCCAGCAGTTACGACCAGGGGGTATACGAGCAGTACTTC.

The gene calls are TRBV27 and TRBJ1-2; 7 bases are a match to TRBD1. Germline loops: CDR1 MNHEY, CDR2 SMNVEV (reference sequence). The CDR3 contains 17 residues. After removal of 1 base from V and 2 bases from J, the junction contained 10 bases not matched to a gene. The CDR3 DNA sequence: TGTGCCAGCAGTTTATTGGGACAGACAGCGGTGAACTATGGCTACACCTTC. Translation gives CASSLLGQTAVNYGYTF.

The rearrangement joins TRBV30 to TRBJ2-7, with a weak D call TRBD1 (6 bases). This CDR3 comprises 14 residues. Per the germline V gene, CDR1 is GTSNPN and CDR2 is SVGIG (reference sequence). V shed 4 bases and J shed 3 bases, with 16 bases lying between them. The CDR3 DNA sequence: TGTGCCTGGAATCCTACAGGGACAAACTACGAGCAGTACTTC. It yields the protein CAWNPTGTNYEQYF.